The next 2 T cell receptor beta chains were all read from a single sample in a study of blood T cell repertoires in COVID-19 (dated by TCRdb to 2020 to 2021). Receptor libraries were prepared by the immunoSEQ multiplex PCR assay. TCRdb limited this immuneACCESS table to in-frame rearrangements with V and J called. A share of clones is missing; checked studies link under half to unresolved V genes, and the rest is unexplained. In this sample the table shows about 76,000 clones, 90% of which occur a single time. Roughly 1% of the sample goes to the ten largest clones. Input material: peripheral blood. All receptors come from a woman aged 45-65 years in a cohort sampled during active COVID-19.

This clone was counted a single time. The CDR3 region has the DNA TGTGCCAGCAGCCGACTAGCGTCGAACACCGGGGAGCTGTTTTTT. Protein product: CASSRLASNTGELFF. The chain links TRBV11-2 to TRBJ2-2; 8 positions match TRBD2. This CDR3 region has 15 residues. V was clipped by 5 bases and J by 0 bases; unmatched bases: 2. CDR1 SGHAT and CDR2 FQNNGV come from the germline V gene.

The V gene is TRBV12-3 or TRBV12-4, the J gene TRBJ2-7; 9 bases line up with TRBD2. Unmatched junction bases numbered 4, after V lost 7 bases and J lost 3 bases. The length of the CDR3 is 13 residues. In DNA, the CDR3 is TGTGCCAGCACCAGGACTAGCGTCTACGAGCAGTACTTC. Encoded protein: CASTRTSVYEQYF.